Following are 21 T cell receptor beta chains from one sample sequenced in a study of vaccination effects on CD4 cells after COVID-19. These receptors have no known antigen. Antigen-specific CD4+ T cells were first expanded with viral peptide pools by the ViraFEST assay and only then sequenced. Subsequent to ten to eleven days of culture, CD4+ T cells were isolated. Two-dose vaccination with either BNT162b2 or mRNA-1273 was given to the participants. The method was immunoSEQ multiplex PCR; TCRdb's version includes in-frame clones alone and lacks a portion of them. This sample has tens of thousands of clones, with about three quarters found just once. The specimen was CD4+ T cells from PBMCs cultured with HCoV-NL63 spike peptides, collected after COVID-19 vaccination. The receptors stem from a human donor who received a COVID-19 vaccine.

CDR3 coding DNA: TGTGCCAGCAGTAGCAGGGTCACTGGGGCCAACGTCCTGACTTTC. The encoded protein is CASSSRVTGANVLTF. The gene calls are TRBV6-4 and TRBJ2-6; tentatively, D is TRBD1 (5 bases). This CDR3 comprises 15 residues. V was pared by 5 bases and J by 2 bases, with 10 bases between. Germline CDR1 and CDR2: MRHNA and SNTAGT.

The DNA of the CDR3 is TGTGCCAGCAGTTACAACAGGGGGCTGTTGACCGGGGAGCTGTTTTTT. It yields the protein CASSYNRGLLTGELFF. The rearrangement uses TRBV6-2 or TRBV6-3 and TRBJ2-2, with 9 bases fitting TRBD1. This CDR3 spans 16 amino acids. Germline assignment: CDR1 MNHEY and CDR2 SVGEGT. V dropped 2 bases and J dropped 5; count of bases not matched to a gene: 6.

The chain joins TRBV15 to TRBJ2-1; TRBD2 matches 9 bases. The germline V gene encodes CDR1 LNHNV and CDR2 YYDKDF (reference sequence). The J segment lost 8 bases and the V segment lost 0 bases, leaving 11 bases of the junction unmatched. The CDR3 loop spans 17 amino acids. The CDR3 bases are TGTGCCACCAGCAGAGATAGCTGGGATAGCGGGAGAGATGAGCAGTTCTTC. This sequence encodes CATSRDSWDSGRDEQFF. Together with reference TRBV15 and TRBJ2-1, the CDR3 gives the full variable domain: DAMVIQNPRYQVTQFGKPVTLSCSQTLNHNVMYWYQQKSSQAPKLLFHYYDKDFNNEADTPDNFQSRRPNTSFCFLDIRSPGLGDTAMYLCATSRDSWDSGRDEQFFGPGTRLTVL.

This chain joins TRBV5-1 and TRBJ2-1; 15 nucleotides align to TRBD2. The germline V gene encodes CDR1 SGHRS and CDR2 YFSETQ. The trim removed 5 bases at V and 8 bases at J, leaving 11 bases unmatched. CDR3 length: 17 amino acids. CDR3 sequence (DNA): TGCGCCAGCAGTCCACGGACTAGCGGGAGGGCCGCAGATGAGCAGTTCTTC. It yields the protein CASSPRTSGRAADEQFF. The full variable domain, rest sourced from reference TRBV5-1 and TRBJ2-1, is KAGVTQTPRYLIKTRGQQVTLSCSPISGHRSVSWYQQTPGQGLQFLFEYFSETQRNKGNFPGRFSGRQFSNSRSEMNVSTLELGDSALYLCASSPRTSGRAADEQFFGPGTRLTVL.

The V gene is TRBV20-1, the J gene TRBJ1-1, with 10 bases aligning to TRBD1. V was pared by 3 bases and J by 11 bases, with 0 bases of the junction left unmatched. Germline V gene data show CDR1 as DFQATT and CDR2 as SNEGSKA (reference sequence). This CDR3 contains 10 residues. As DNA, the CDR3 is TGCAGTGCTAGGGGACAGGGGGCTTTCTTT. It codes for CSARGQGAFF.

V and J are TRBV6-5 and TRBJ1-5; D not resolved. Germline CDR1 and CDR2: MNHEY and SVGAGI. V was cut by 4 bases and J by 0 bases, with 7 bases left in between. This CDR3 comprises 14 residues. DNA for the CDR3: TGTGCCAGCAGTTCTCAGTATAGCAATCAGCCCCAGCATTTT. This encodes CASSSQYSNQPQHF.

The V gene is TRBV5-1, the J gene TRBJ1-5, with a possible D match to TRBD1 (6 bases). Germline CDR1 is SGHRS and CDR2 is YFSETQ. The V end lost 0 bases, the J end lost 4 bases, and 11 bases lay between the germline ends. The CDR3 is 15 amino acids. The DNA of the CDR3 is TGCGCCAGCAGCTTGGATGGGCAGGGGAATCAGCCCCAGCATTTT. This gives the protein CASSLDGQGNQPQHF. The complete variable domain, with remaining parts taken from reference TRBV5-1 and TRBJ1-5, reads KAGVTQTPRYLIKTRGQQVTLSCSPISGHRSVSWYQQTPGQGLQFLFEYFSETQRNKGNFPGRFSGRQFSNSRSEMNVSTLELGDSALYLCASSLDGQGNQPQHFGDGTRLSIL.

The chain is built from TRBV19 and TRBJ1-5, with 10 bases aligning to TRBD1. There are 14 residues in the CDR3. Germline lookup yields CDR1 LNHDA and CDR2 SQIVND (reference sequence). V was pared by 6 bases and J by 7 bases, with 6 bases of the junction left unmatched. CDR3 nucleotide sequence: TGTGCCAGTAGACCGGGACAGGGGAACCAGCCCCAGCATTTT. It yields the protein CASRPGQGNQPQHF.

A single count supports this clone. The genes are TRBV28 and TRBJ2-1; possible D gene TRBD2, 6 bases. Trimming removed 0 bases from V and 8 bases from J, with 8 bases in between. The germline gives CDR1 MDHEN, CDR2 SYDVKM. There are 13 residues in the CDR3. CDR3 in DNA: TGTGCCAGCAGTTTATGGTCTAGCGATGAGCAGTTCTTC. Translation gives CASSLWSSDEQFF.

This clone was detected only a few times. The chain recombines TRBV13 with TRBJ2-2, with a possible D match to TRBD1 (5 bases). V gave up 2 bases and J gave up 5 bases, with 15 bases separating them. This CDR3 comprises 16 residues. Germline CDR1 and CDR2: PRHDT and FYEKMQ (reference sequence). The CDR3 is CASSLNRNLRTGELFF. CDR3 nucleotides: TGTGCCAGCAGCTTAAACAGGAACCTAAGAACCGGGGAGCTGTTTTTT.

This chain connects TRBV12-5 to TRBJ2-7, with D possibly matching TRBD1 (5 bases). The germline gives CDR1 LGHNT, CDR2 FRNRAP. The CDR3 sequence is 15 residues long. The V end was cut by 4 bases, the J end by 4 bases, with 17 bases between. The CDR3 sequence: CASGSNTDGQYEQYF. The CDR3 coding sequence is TGTGCTAGTGGTTCAAACACGGACGGACAATACGAGCAGTACTTC.

Here the CDR3 DNA reads TGTGCCAGCAGCTTAGAGGTTTGGAGAGAACACAATGAGCAGTTCTTC. Its protein is CASSLEVWREHNEQFF. This chain uses TRBV7-9 with TRBJ2-1; D gene ambiguous. This CDR3 is built from 16 residues. V lost 1 base and J 5 bases, leaving 15 bases between the germline ends. Per the germline V gene, CDR1 is SEHNR and CDR2 is FQNEAQ (reference sequence).

The V call is TRBV5-6, the J call TRBJ1-5; no reliable D call. The CDR3 is 12 amino acids. Germline CDR1 and CDR2: SGHDT and YYEEEE. The germline V and J ends were trimmed by 5 bases and 6 bases, with 9 bases remaining between them. DNA for the CDR3: TGTGCCAGCAGTCGACTCACTCAGCCCCAGCATTTT. Protein sequence: CASSRLTQPQHF.

The rearrangement links TRBV5-1 to TRBJ2-3; tentatively, D is TRBD1 or TRBD2 (5 bases each). This CDR3 region has 12 residues. Germline V lookup: CDR1 SGHRS, CDR2 YFSETQ. Between the trimmed V and J ends, which lost 4 bases and 6 bases, there was a span of 9 bases. CDR3: CASSRDLDTQYF. In nucleotides, the CDR3 is TGCGCCAGCAGCAGGGACCTGGATACGCAGTATTTT.

This chain joins TRBV7-2 and TRBJ2-2; possible D gene TRBD2, 7 bases. CDR1 is SGHTA and CDR2 is FQGNSA in the germline V gene. The CDR3 consists of 16 residues. Deletions cut 5 bases from V and 4 bases from J, with 17 bases between. Here the CDR3 reads CASSPYGRGPTGELFF. The CDR3 coding sequence is TGTGCCAGCAGCCCCTATGGGCGGGGGCCCACCGGGGAGCTGTTTTTT.

This sequence joins TRBV18 and TRBJ1-5, with a weak D call TRBD1 (6 bases). This CDR3 is built from 12 residues. With 4 bases removed from V and 7 bases from J, the gap between germline ends came to 8 bases. Germline lookup yields CDR1 KGHSH and CDR2 LQKENI. The CDR3 loop reads CASSQQGQPQHF. The CDR3, as DNA: TGTGCCAGCTCACAACAGGGACAGCCCCAGCATTTT.

This sequence joins TRBV9 and TRBJ1-1; D call uncertain. The CDR3 has 17 residues. Trimming took 0 bases from V and 1 from J, leaving 16 bases between them. Germline V gives CDR1 SGDLS, CDR2 YYNGEE. CDR3 nucleotide sequence: TGTGCCAGCAGCGTAGCTGGGCCGGGATCCGGGAACACTGAAGCTTTCTTT. Translation: CASSVAGPGSGNTEAFF.

The rearrangement joins TRBV11-2 to TRBJ1-2; D is perhaps TRBD1 (6 bases). V lost 3 bases, J lost 4 bases, and 12 bases lay in between. Germline CDR1 reads SGHAT; CDR2 reads FQNNGV. The CDR3 sequence is 14 residues long. The CDR3 DNA is TGTGCCAGCAGCTTGTCAGGGGCCAGCTATGGCTACACCTTC. Protein product: CASSLSGASYGYTF.

The chain has TRBV6-1 and TRBJ1-1, with D unresolved. CDR1 MNHNS and CDR2 SASEGT come from the germline V gene. Trimming removed 1 base at V and 1 base at J, with 7 bases between. The CDR3 covers 14 residues. The CDR3 spells CASSEVQGNTEAFF. CDR3 sequence (DNA): TGTGCCAGCAGTGAAGTCCAAGGGAACACTGAAGCTTTCTTT.

This clone appeared a few times. The genes are TRBV30 and TRBJ1-5, with unresolved D. Trimming removed 0 bases at V and 4 bases at J, with 7 bases between. This CDR3 has 13 amino acids. The germline gives CDR1 GTSNPN, CDR2 SVGIG (reference sequence). This CDR3 reads CAWSVSLNQPQHF. In nucleotides, the CDR3 is TGTGCCTGGAGTGTATCTTTAAATCAGCCCCAGCATTTT.

The chain uses TRBV7-9 and TRBJ1-1; D is possibly TRBD1 (5 bases). Looked up from germline, CDR1 is SEHNR and CDR2 is FQNEAQ (reference sequence). V was pared by 1 base and J by 5 bases, with 17 bases between. This CDR3 is built from 16 residues. The CDR3, as DNA: TGTGCCAGCAGCTTAGAGTCCGGGAGGGGAGGGACTGAAGCTTTCTTT. As protein: CASSLESGRGGTEAFF.